This paragraph reports one T cell receptor (beta chain). The sample comes from a study of blood T cell repertoires in COVID-19. Profiled with immunoSEQ multiplex PCR; TCRdb holds only in-frame clones, not every one. The sample lists approximately 300,000 clones, 75% to 90% occurring once. This clonotype was sampled from a man aged 55 to 70 who had recovered from COVID-19. Material for sequencing was PBMCs or T cells enriched from blood (not recorded which).

For the CDR3, the DNA is TGTGCCAGCAGCTTACAGGGGGCAGACCAGCCCCAGCATTTT. Its translation: CASSLQGADQPQHF. This chain links TRBV2 with TRBJ1-5; 9 bases match TRBD1. V was clipped by 6 bases and J by 7 bases; unmatched bases: 7. CDR1 is SNHLY, CDR2 FYNNEI, per germline. This CDR3 has 14 residues.